This entry lists 25 T cell receptor beta chains sequenced from one sample in a study of Ad26.COV2.S vaccination and SARS-CoV-2 variants. Specified treatment: around 19 received Ad26.COV2.S at low or high dose, single or two shots; 5 received placebo; per-sample allocation not given. Specimens were obtained on day 63 following the first vaccine or placebo injection. TCRdb's copy holds only in-frame clones and misses some; the assay was immunoSEQ multiplex PCR. The sample has 400,000 to 500,000 clones, nearly 90% seen once; the top ten hold roughly 2.5%. Sequenced here: peripheral blood, sampled in a trial of Ad26.COV2.S vaccine versus placebo. The source is a person aged 18-65 years who received the Ad26.COV2.S COVID-19 vaccine or a placebo.

This clone turned up a few times. The chain employs TRBV2 and TRBJ1-2, with D possibly being TRBD1 (5 bases). This CDR3 contains 14 residues. Between the trimmed V and J ends, which lost 6 bases and 4 bases, there was a span of 15 bases. Germline loops: CDR1 SNHLY, CDR2 FYNNEI. CDR3 DNA: TGTGCCAGCAGCTCCGGGACTTCGGGCTATGGCTACACCTTC. Encoded protein: CASSSGTSGYGYTF.

This chain connects TRBV28 to TRBJ1-2; tentative D call: TRBD1 (6 bases). Trimming pared 2 bases from V and 11 bases from J, leaving 18 bases between. The germline CDR1 and CDR2 sequences are MDHEN and SYDVKM. This CDR3 comprises 14 residues. CDR3 region: CASSLPTGLRGYTF. The CDR3 DNA is TGTGCCAGCAGTTTACCGACAGGCCTGAGGGGTTACACCTTC.

This chain's CDR3 is CASSLGDGGKSPLHF. The CDR3 DNA reads TGTGCCAGCAGCTTAGGGGACGGCGGCAAGTCACCCCTCCACTTT. The chain is built from TRBV7-9 and TRBJ1-6; a possible D gene is TRBD1 (5 bases). The CDR3 loop spans 15 amino acids. CDR1 SEHNR and CDR2 FQNEAQ come from the germline V gene (reference sequence). V lost 1 base and J 10 bases, leaving 14 bases between the germline ends.

As DNA, the CDR3 is TGTGCCAGCAGCCAAGACCCGGCAACTAATGAAAAACTGTTTTTT. Its protein product is CASSQDPATNEKLFF. The genes are TRBV4-2 and TRBJ1-4; D uncertain. This CDR3 contains 15 residues. V was cut by 0 bases and J by 0 bases, with 5 bases left in between. CDR1 and CDR2 from the germline V gene are LGHNA and YNFKEQ.

The sample holds one count of this clone. The chain couples TRBV11-3 to TRBJ2-1; D gene unclear. The CDR3 is 14 amino acids. V was shortened by 3 bases and J by 10 bases, with 16 bases between the two germline ends. Germline CDR1 is SGHNT and CDR2 is YENEEA. CDR3 DNA sequence: TGTGCCAGCAGCTTCCCCCTCAGCGACCACGAGCAGTTCTTC. Its translation is CASSFPLSDHEQFF.

The V and J genes are TRBV5-4 and TRBJ2-7; D ambiguous. V was clipped by 0 bases and J by 6 bases, with 22 bases between them. CDR3 length: 17 amino acids. Germline values: CDR1 SGHNT, CDR2 YYREEE (reference sequence). The CDR3 reads CASSLGSYGPFLGEQYF. Here the CDR3 DNA reads TGTGCCAGCAGCTTGGGATCTTACGGACCCTTCTTAGGCGAGCAGTACTTC. Full variable domain (rest looked up from reference TRBV5-4 and TRBJ2-7): ETGVTQSPTHLIKTRGQQVTLRCSSQSGHNTVSWYQQALGQGPQFIFQYYREEENGRGNFPPRFSGLQFPNYSSELNVNALELDDSALYLCASSLGSYGPFLGEQYFGPGTRLTVT.

This chain joins TRBV7-9 and TRBJ2-7; tentatively, D is TRBD1 (6 bases). The V and J ends lost 5 bases and 2 bases respectively, with 16 bases between them. The length of the CDR3 is 15 residues. CDR1 is SEHNR and CDR2 is FQNEAQ in the germline V gene (reference sequence). The CDR3 here is CASSHRDTYTYEQYF. CDR3 bases: TGTGCCAGCAGCCACCGGGACACCTATACCTACGAGCAGTACTTC.

The rearrangement joins TRBV28 to TRBJ2-5; D may be TRBD1 or TRBD2 (5 bases each). Germline V gene lookup returns CDR1 MDHEN and CDR2 SYDVKM. This CDR3 has 11 residues. V shed 10 bases and J shed 5 bases, with 11 bases lying between them. The CDR3 coding sequence is TGTGCCACCATGGGGGTGGAGACCCAGTACTTC. Amino acid sequence: CATMGVETQYF. The full variable domain, its missing parts supplied by reference TRBV28 and TRBJ2-5, is DVKVTQSSRYLVKRTGEKVFLECVQDMDHENMFWYRQDPGLGLRLIYFSYDVKMKEKGDIPEGYSVSREKKERFSLILESASTNQTSMYLCATMGVETQYFGPGTRLLVL.

The chain is built from TRBV4-1 and TRBJ1-2; D is undetermined. The CDR3 contains 15 residues. The V and J ends lost 1 base and 5 bases respectively, with 14 bases between them. Germline loops: CDR1 MGHRA, CDR2 YSYEKL. The chain's CDR3 is CASSQAQTYYYGYTF. CDR3 nucleotide sequence: TGCGCCAGCAGCCAAGCCCAGACTTACTATTATGGCTACACCTTC.

The chain recombines TRBV4-3 with TRBJ1-2; D perhaps matches TRBD1 (6 bases). With 0 bases removed from V and 4 bases from J, the gap between germline ends came to 15 bases. The CDR3 extends over 16 amino acids. Germline-derived CDR1 and CDR2 are LGHNA and YSLEER. The CDR3 region is CASSQERPQGAYGYTF. The CDR3 region has the DNA TGCGCCAGCAGCCAAGAAAGGCCACAGGGTGCCTATGGCTACACCTTC.

The chain uses TRBV2 and TRBJ2-4; 9 positions match TRBD1. The CDR3 contains 13 residues. V lost 6 bases, J lost 9 bases, and 6 bases stayed unmatched. Germline-derived CDR1 and CDR2 are SNHLY and FYNNEI. The CDR3 region has the DNA TGTGCCAGCAGCAGGGACAGGGACGGCATTCAGTACTTC. This encodes CASSRDRDGIQYF.

The V and J genes are TRBV7-9 and TRBJ2-2; D is perhaps TRBD1 (6 bases). The CDR3 loop spans 13 amino acids. Germline V CDR1 and CDR2: SEHNR, FQNEAQ (reference sequence). V lost 6 bases and J 3 bases, leaving 8 bases between the germline ends. In DNA form, the CDR3 reads TGTGCCAGCAGACGGACAGACACCGGGGAGCTGTTTTTT. Translated: CASRRTDTGELFF.

The gene calls are TRBV5-5 and TRBJ1-5, with TRBD1 matching over 9 bases. The CDR3 is made up of 14 amino acids. The trim removed 0 bases at V and 8 bases at J, leaving 3 bases unmatched. Germline values: CDR1 SGHKS, CDR2 YYEKEE (reference sequence). This CDR3 reads CASSLGTGEKPQHF. CDR3 DNA sequence: TGTGCCAGCAGCTTGGGGACAGGGGAGAAGCCCCAGCATTTT.

This chain joins TRBV9 and TRBJ2-1; D remains ambiguous. Germline V CDR1 and CDR2: SGDLS, YYNGEE. V was pared by 4 bases and J by 5 bases, with 7 bases between. The CDR3 spans 12 residues. The CDR3 sequence: CASSLGHNEQFF. CDR3 DNA sequence: TGTGCCAGCAGCCTCGGTCACAATGAGCAGTTCTTC.

This chain links TRBV6-5 with TRBJ2-7; 10 bases match TRBD1. There are 15 residues in the CDR3. V trimming: 0 bases; J trimming: 4 bases; junction bases outside the gene matches: 3. Germline V gives CDR1 MNHEY, CDR2 SVGAGI. The CDR3 DNA reads as TGTGCCAGCAGTTACTCCGGGACAGGGGAATACGAGCAGTACTTC. This gives the protein CASSYSGTGEYEQYF.

The chain links TRBV18 to TRBJ2-2; the D is unclear. The length of the CDR3 is 16 residues. Deletions cut 3 bases from V and 4 bases from J, with 15 bases between. Germline V lookup: CDR1 KGHSH, CDR2 LQKENI. CDR3 in DNA: TGTGCCAGCTCACCCCCGATTGGGCGTAGCACCGGGGAGCTGTTTTTT. This sequence encodes CASSPPIGRSTGELFF.

The chain is built from TRBV5-8 and TRBJ2-1; 8 bases match TRBD1. CDR3 length equals 16 residues. The J segment lost 5 bases and the V segment lost 3 bases, leaving 10 bases of the junction unmatched. CDR1 is SGHTS and CDR2 is YDEGEE in the germline V gene. The CDR3 protein is CASSSPRQGSHNEQFF. The CDR3 DNA is TGTGCCAGCAGCTCCCCCCGACAGGGGAGCCACAATGAGCAGTTCTTC.

The chain uses TRBV30 and TRBJ2-3; possibly TRBD1 for D (5 bases). This CDR3 has 16 residues. Between the trimmed V and J ends, which lost 5 bases and 0 bases, there was a span of 18 bases. The germline gives CDR1 GTSNPN, CDR2 SVGIG (reference sequence). The CDR3, as DNA: TGTGCCTGGGGGATTGGGGCAGCCTCTAGCACAGATACGCAGTATTTT. Its protein is CAWGIGAASSTDTQYF.

V gene TRBV27 combines with J gene TRBJ1-4; D is unclear. Germline V gene sequence: CDR1 MNHEY, CDR2 SMNVEV (reference sequence). V was pared by 1 base and J by 5 bases, with 17 bases between. This CDR3 comprises 17 residues. In nucleotides, the CDR3 is TGTGCCAGCAGTTTATATGGGCAGGTCGTTGGGAATGAAAAACTGTTTTTT. This encodes CASSLYGQVVGNEKLFF.

This rearrangement joins TRBV12-5 to TRBJ2-3, with D perhaps matching TRBD1 (6 bases). Germline V gene sequence: CDR1 LGHNT, CDR2 FRNRAP. The CDR3 runs 12 residues. The V end lost 4 bases, the J end lost 10 bases, and 12 bases lay between the germline ends. The CDR3 sequence: CASGSIQGSQYF. The CDR3 coding sequence is TGTGCTAGTGGTTCCATACAGGGATCGCAGTATTTT.

The sample holds one count of this clone. The V and J genes are TRBV4-1 and TRBJ1-2; D is ambiguous. V shed 4 bases and J shed 7 bases, with 13 bases lying between them. Germline V gene sequence: CDR1 MGHRA, CDR2 YSYEKL. The CDR3 is made up of 13 amino acids. For the CDR3, the DNA is TGCGCCAGCAGCCTAGACATGGAGGGTGGCTACACCTTC. This gives the protein CASSLDMEGGYTF.

The chain joins TRBV10-3 to TRBJ1-1; D not certain. Germline-derived CDR1 and CDR2 are ENHRY and SYGVKD. V was cut by 4 bases and J by 1 base, with 4 bases left in between. The CDR3 contains 12 residues. CDR3 sequence (DNA): TGTGCCATCAGTGTGGAGAACACTGAAGCTTTCTTT. This gives the protein CAISVENTEAFF.

This clone has only one observation. The CDR3 protein is CASSLGAFMNTEAFF. CDR3 nucleotide sequence: TGCGCCAGCAGCTTGGGTGCCTTCATGAACACTGAAGCTTTCTTT. The genes are TRBV5-1 and TRBJ1-1; D ambiguous. The V gene lost 0 bases and the J gene lost 0 bases, with 9 bases spanning the gap. The CDR3 covers 15 residues. Germline V CDR1 and CDR2: SGHRS, YFSETQ.

The genes are TRBV4-3 and TRBJ2-3; either TRBD1 or TRBD2 may supply D (5 bases each). V lost 3 bases to trimming and J lost 3 bases, with 19 bases between them. The germline V gene has CDR1 LGHNA and CDR2 YSLEER. This CDR3 region has 17 residues. The CDR3 protein is CASSQGEPGTWTDTQYF. CDR3 nucleotides: TGCGCCAGCAGCCAGGGGGAGCCCGGGACGTGGACAGATACGCAGTATTTT.

This chain joins TRBV5-4 and TRBJ1-1; weak D call: TRBD1 (5 bases). The CDR3 spans 14 residues. Germline V gene lookup returns CDR1 SGHNT and CDR2 YYREEE (reference sequence). V was trimmed by 4 bases and J by 1 base, leaving 11 bases between them. This CDR3 is CASSPGPKNTEAFF. In DNA form, the CDR3 reads TGTGCCAGCAGCCCAGGGCCAAAGAACACTGAAGCTTTCTTT. The variable domain in full, with the rest retrieved from reference TRBV5-4 and TRBJ1-1, is ETGVTQSPTHLIKTRGQQVTLRCSSQSGHNTVSWYQQALGQGPQFIFQYYREEENGRGNFPPRFSGLQFPNYSSELNVNALELDDSALYLCASSPGPKNTEAFFGQGTRLTVV.